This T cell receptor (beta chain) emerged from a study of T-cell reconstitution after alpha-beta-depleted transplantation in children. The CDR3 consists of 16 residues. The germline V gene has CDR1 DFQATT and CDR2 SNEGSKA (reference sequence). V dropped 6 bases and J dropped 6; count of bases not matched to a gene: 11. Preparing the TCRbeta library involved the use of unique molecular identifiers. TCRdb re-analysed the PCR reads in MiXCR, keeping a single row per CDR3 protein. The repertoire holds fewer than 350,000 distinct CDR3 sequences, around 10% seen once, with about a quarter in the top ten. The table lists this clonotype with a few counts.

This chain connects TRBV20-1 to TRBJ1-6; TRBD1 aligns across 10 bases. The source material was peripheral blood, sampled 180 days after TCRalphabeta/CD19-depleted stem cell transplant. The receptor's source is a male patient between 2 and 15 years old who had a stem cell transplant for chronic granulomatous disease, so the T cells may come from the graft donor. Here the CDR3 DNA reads TGCAGTGCCCCCGACAGGGGGCCACTCTCTAATTCACCCCTCCACTTT. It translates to CSAPDRGPLSNSPLHF.